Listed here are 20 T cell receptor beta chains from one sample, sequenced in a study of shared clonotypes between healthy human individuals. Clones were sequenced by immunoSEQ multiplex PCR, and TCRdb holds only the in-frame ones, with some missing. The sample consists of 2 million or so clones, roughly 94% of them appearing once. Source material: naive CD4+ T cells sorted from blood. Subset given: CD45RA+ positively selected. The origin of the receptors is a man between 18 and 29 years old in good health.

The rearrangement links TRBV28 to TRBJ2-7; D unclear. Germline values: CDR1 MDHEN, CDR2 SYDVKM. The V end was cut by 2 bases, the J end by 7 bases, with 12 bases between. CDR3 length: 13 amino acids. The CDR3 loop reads CASSLAVPPEQYF. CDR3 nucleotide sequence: TGTGCCAGCAGTTTAGCGGTCCCCCCAGAGCAGTACTTC.

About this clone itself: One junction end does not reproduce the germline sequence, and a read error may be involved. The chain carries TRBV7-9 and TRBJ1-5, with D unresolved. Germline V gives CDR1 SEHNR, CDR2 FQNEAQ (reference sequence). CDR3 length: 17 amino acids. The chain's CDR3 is CATSPRTAALSNQPQHF. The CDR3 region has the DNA TGTGCCACCAGCCCGAGGACCGCGGCCTTAAGCAATCAGCCCCAGCATTTT. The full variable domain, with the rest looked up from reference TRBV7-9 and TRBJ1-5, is DTGVSQNPRHKITKRGQNVTFRCDPISEHNRLYWYRQTLGQGPEFLTYFQNEAQLEKSRLLSDRFSAERPKGSFSTLEIQRTEQGDSAMYLCATSPRTAALSNQPQHFGDGTRLSIL.

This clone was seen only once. The CDR3 nucleotides read TGTGCCAGCAGTTACGAAGCCAAAAACATTCAGTACTTC. This codes for CASSYEAKNIQYF. The V gene is TRBV6-6, the J gene TRBJ2-4; no clear D. Germline CDR1 is MNHNY and CDR2 is SVGAGI (reference sequence). V was trimmed by 2 bases and J by 0 bases, leaving 2 bases between them. This CDR3 contains 13 residues.

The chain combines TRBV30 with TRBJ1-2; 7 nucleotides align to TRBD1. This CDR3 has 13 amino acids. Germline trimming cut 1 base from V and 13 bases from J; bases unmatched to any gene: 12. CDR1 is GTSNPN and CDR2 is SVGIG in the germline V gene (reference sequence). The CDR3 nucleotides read TGTGCCTGGAGTGGGTTAACAGGGGCGGAACCCACCTTC. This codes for CAWSGLTGAEPTF.

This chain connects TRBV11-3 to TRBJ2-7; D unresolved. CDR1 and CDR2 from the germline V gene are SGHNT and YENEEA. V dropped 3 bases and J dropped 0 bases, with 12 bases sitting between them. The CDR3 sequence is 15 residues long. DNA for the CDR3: TGTGCCAGCAGCTTCCGGATCCCCTTCTCCTACGAGCAGTACTTC. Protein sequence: CASSFRIPFSYEQYF.

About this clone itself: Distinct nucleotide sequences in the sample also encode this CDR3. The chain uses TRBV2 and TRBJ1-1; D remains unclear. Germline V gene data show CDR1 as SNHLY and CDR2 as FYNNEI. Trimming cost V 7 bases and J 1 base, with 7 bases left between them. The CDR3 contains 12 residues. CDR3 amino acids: CASKLENTEAFF. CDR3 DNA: TGTGCCAGCAAGTTGGAGAACACTGAAGCTTTCTTT. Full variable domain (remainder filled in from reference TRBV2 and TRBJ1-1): EPEVTQTPSHQVTQMGQEVILRCVPISNHLYFYWYRQILGQKVEFLVSFYNNEISEKSEIFDDQFSVERPDGSNFTLKIRSTKLEDSAMYFCASKLENTEAFFGQGTRLTVV.

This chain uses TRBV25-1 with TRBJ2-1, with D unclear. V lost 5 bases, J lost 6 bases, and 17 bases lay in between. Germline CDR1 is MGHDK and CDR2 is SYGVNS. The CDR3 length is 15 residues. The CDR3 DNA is TGTGCCAGCAGTCCCCCCGGCCCCCCTCGCAATGAGCAGTTCTTC. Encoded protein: CASSPPGPPRNEQFF.

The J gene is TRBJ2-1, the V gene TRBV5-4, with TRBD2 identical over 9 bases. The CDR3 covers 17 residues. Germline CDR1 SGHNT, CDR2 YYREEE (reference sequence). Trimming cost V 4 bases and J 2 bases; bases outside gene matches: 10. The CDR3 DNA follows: TGTGCCAGCAGCCATTCCCAAACTAGCGGGCCCTACAATGAGCAGTTCTTC. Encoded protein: CASSHSQTSGPYNEQFF.

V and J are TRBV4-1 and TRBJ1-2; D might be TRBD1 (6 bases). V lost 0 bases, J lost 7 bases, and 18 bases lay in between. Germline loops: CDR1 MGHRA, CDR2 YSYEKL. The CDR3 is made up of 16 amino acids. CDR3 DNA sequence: TGCGCCAGCAGCCAAGAGCCCCTGGGACAAACGGCTGGCTACACCTTC. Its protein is CASSQEPLGQTAGYTF.

The CDR3 loop reads CASSQGPTSGNTIYF. DNA for the CDR3: TGCGCCAGCAGCCAAGGACCGACCTCTGGAAACACCATATATTTT. This rearrangement joins TRBV4-3 to TRBJ1-3; D not certain. This CDR3 has 15 residues. Deletions cut 1 base from V and 0 bases from J, with 7 bases between. Germline V lookup: CDR1 LGHNA, CDR2 YSLEER.

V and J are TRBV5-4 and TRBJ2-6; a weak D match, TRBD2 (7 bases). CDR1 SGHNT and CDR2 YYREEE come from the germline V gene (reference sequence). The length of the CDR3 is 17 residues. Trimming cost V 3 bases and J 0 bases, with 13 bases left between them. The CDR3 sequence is CASSSWGGRSGANVLTF. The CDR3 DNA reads TGTGCCAGCAGCTCTTGGGGGGGCCGCTCTGGGGCCAACGTCCTGACTTTC.

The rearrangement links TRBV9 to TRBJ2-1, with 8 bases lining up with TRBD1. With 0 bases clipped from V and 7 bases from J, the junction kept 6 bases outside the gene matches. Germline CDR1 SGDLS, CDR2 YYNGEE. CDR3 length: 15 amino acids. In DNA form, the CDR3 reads TGTGCCAGCAGCGTAGATTTGAGGACAGGGAATGAGCAGTTCTTC. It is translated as CASSVDLRTGNEQFF.

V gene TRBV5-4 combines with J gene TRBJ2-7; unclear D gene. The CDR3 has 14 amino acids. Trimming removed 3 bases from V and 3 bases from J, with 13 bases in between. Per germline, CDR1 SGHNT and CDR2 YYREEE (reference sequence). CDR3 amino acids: CASSSDPGGYEQYF. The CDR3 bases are TGTGCCAGCAGCTCCGATCCAGGCGGCTACGAGCAGTACTTC.

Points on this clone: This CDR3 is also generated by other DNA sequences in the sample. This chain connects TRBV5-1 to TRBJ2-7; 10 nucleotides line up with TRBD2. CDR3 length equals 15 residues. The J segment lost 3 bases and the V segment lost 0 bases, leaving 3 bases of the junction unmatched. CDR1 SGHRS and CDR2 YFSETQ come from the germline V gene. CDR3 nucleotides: TGCGCCAGCAGCTTGGGAACTAGCGGGATCTACGAGCAGTACTTC. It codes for CASSLGTSGIYEQYF.

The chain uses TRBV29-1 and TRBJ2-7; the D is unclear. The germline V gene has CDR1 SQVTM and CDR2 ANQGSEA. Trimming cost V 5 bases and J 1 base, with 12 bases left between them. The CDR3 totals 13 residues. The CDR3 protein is CSVSGRFSYEQYF. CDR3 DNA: TGCAGCGTTTCCGGCAGATTTTCCTACGAGCAGTACTTC.

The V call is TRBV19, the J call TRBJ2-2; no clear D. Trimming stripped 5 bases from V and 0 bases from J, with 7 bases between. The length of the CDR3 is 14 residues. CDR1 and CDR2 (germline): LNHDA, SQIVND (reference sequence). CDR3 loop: CASSAGTNTGELFF. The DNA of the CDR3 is TGTGCCAGTAGTGCAGGAACGAACACCGGGGAGCTGTTTTTT. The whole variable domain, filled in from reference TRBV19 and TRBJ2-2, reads DGGITQSPKYLFRKEGQNVTLSCEQNLNHDAMYWYRQDPGQGLRLIYYSQIVNDFQKGDIAEGYSVSREKKESFPLTVTSAQKNPTAFYLCASSAGTNTGELFFGEGSRLTVL.

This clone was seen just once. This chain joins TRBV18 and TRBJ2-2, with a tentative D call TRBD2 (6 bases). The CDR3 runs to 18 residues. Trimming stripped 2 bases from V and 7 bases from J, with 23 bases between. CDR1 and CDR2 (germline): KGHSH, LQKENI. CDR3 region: CASSPTTFGGMKDGELFF. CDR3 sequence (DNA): TGTGCCAGCTCACCAACTACCTTTGGCGGGATGAAGGACGGGGAGCTGTTTTTT.

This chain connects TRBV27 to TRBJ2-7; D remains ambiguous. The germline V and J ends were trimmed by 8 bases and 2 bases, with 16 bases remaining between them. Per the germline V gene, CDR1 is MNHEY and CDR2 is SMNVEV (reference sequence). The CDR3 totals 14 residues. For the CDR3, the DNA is TGTGCCAGCCATAAGGTCGACAACCCCTACGAGCAGTACTTC. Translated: CASHKVDNPYEQYF.

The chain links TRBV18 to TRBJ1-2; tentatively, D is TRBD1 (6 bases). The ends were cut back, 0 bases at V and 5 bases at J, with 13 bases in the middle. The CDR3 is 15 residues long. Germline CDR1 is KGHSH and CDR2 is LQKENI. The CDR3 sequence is CASSPPERGAYGYTF. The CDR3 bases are TGTGCCAGCTCACCACCGGAACGGGGGGCGTATGGCTACACCTTC.

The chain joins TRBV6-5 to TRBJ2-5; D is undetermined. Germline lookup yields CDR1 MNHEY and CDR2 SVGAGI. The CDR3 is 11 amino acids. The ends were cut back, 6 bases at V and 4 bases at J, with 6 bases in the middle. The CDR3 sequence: CASRQRETQYF. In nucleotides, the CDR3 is TGTGCCAGCAGGCAAAGAGAGACCCAGTACTTC.